Below are 16 T cell receptor beta chains sequenced from a single sample in a study of blood T cell repertoires in COVID-19. Assay: immunoSEQ multiplex PCR; the TCRdb copy retains only in-frame clones and omits some. Here the sample spans under 200,000 clones, 79% being singletons. The sequenced sample was peripheral blood. These receptors came from a man in his 60s with active or convalescent COVID-19.

The chain links TRBV27 to TRBJ1-1; 11 bases map to TRBD1. CDR1 is MNHEY and CDR2 is SMNVEV in the germline V gene (reference sequence). The length of the CDR3 is 16 residues. V lost 6 bases, J lost 3 bases, and 9 bases stayed unmatched. The CDR3 DNA reads TGTGCCAGCAGCCTCGGGACAGGGGGTCCCTACACTGAAGCTTTCTTT. This gives the protein CASSLGTGGPYTEAFF.

The V call is TRBV19, the J call TRBJ1-5, with D possibly matching TRBD1 (5 bases). CDR3 size: 16 residues. Germline CDR1 LNHDA, CDR2 SQIVND (reference sequence). Between the trimmed V and J ends, which lost 5 bases and 2 bases, there was a span of 16 bases. This chain's CDR3 is CASSPPGRVGNQPQHF. The DNA for the CDR3 is TGTGCCAGTAGTCCCCCCGGCAGGGTGGGCAATCAGCCCCAGCATTTT.

As DNA, the CDR3 is TGCGCCAGCAGCTTGGAACTTCATACCGGGGAGCTGTTTTTT. Its protein product is CASSLELHTGELFF. V and J are TRBV5-1 and TRBJ2-2; D uncertain. Trimming removed 0 bases at V and 5 bases at J, with 8 bases between. Germline lookup yields CDR1 SGHRS and CDR2 YFSETQ. The CDR3 consists of 14 residues.

The rearrangement uses TRBV28 and TRBJ2-7; maybe TRBD1 (5 bases). The V and J ends lost 1 base and 1 base respectively, with 17 bases between them. This CDR3 spans 17 amino acids. Germline V gene data show CDR1 as MDHEN and CDR2 as SYDVKM. This CDR3 is CASSLFTGGSKSYEQYF. DNA for the CDR3: TGTGCCAGCAGTTTATTTACAGGCGGCAGCAAATCCTACGAGCAGTACTTC.

The V and J genes are TRBV3-1 (or the pseudogene TRBV3-2) and TRBJ2-7, with D perhaps TRBD2 (5 bases). This CDR3 region has 15 residues. The V gene lost 1 base and the J gene lost 4 bases, with 14 bases spanning the gap. Germline V lookup: CDR1 LGHDT, CDR2 YNNKEL (reference sequence). The CDR3 loop reads CASSQVSTAAYEQYF. The CDR3 nucleotides are TGTGCCAGCAGCCAAGTATCAACAGCGGCGTACGAGCAGTACTTC.

The chain is built from TRBV2 and TRBJ2-5, with TRBD2 identical over 8 bases. Trimming cost V 5 bases and J 4 bases; bases outside gene matches: 6. Germline lookup yields CDR1 SNHLY and CDR2 FYNNEI. The CDR3 is 14 amino acids. The CDR3 bases are TGTGCCAGCAGTCAATCGACTAGCGCAGAGACCCAGTACTTC. Translated, it gives CASSQSTSAETQYF. The whole variable domain, filled in from reference TRBV2 and TRBJ2-5, reads EPEVTQTPSHQVTQMGQEVILRCVPISNHLYFYWYRQILGQKVEFLVSFYNNEISEKSEIFDDQFSVERPDGSNFTLKIRSTKLEDSAMYFCASSQSTSAETQYFGPGTRLLVL.

The rearrangement links TRBV27 to TRBJ2-3; weak D call: TRBD2 (6 bases). Trimming took 10 bases from V and 2 from J, leaving 13 bases between them. Germline values: CDR1 MNHEY, CDR2 SMNVEV (reference sequence). This CDR3 spans 13 amino acids. The CDR3 loop is CAIRELNTDTQYF. The CDR3 bases are TGTGCCATCCGGGAGTTGAACACAGATACGCAGTATTTT.

This rearrangement joins TRBV9 to TRBJ2-7, with 9 bases fitting TRBD2. The CDR3 loop spans 15 amino acids. Germline V gene lookup returns CDR1 SGDLS and CDR2 YYNGEE. Trimming removed 0 bases from V and 4 bases from J; junction bases left unmatched: 5. The CDR3: CASSVAGSGSYEQYF. The CDR3 nucleotides are TGTGCCAGCAGCGTAGCTGGTAGCGGGAGTTACGAGCAGTACTTC.

V gene TRBV7-8 combines with J gene TRBJ1-5; D is possibly TRBD1 (5 bases). The V gene lost 5 bases and the J gene lost 7 bases, with 12 bases spanning the gap. This CDR3 is 13 amino acids long. Germline V gene data show CDR1 as SGHVS and CDR2 as FQNEAQ. CDR3 residues: CASSRRGGQPQHF. CDR3 bases: TGTGCCAGCAGCCGAAGGGGAGGGCAGCCCCAGCATTTT.

This chain links TRBV7-9 with TRBJ2-7, with 7 bases aligning to TRBD1. There are 16 residues in the CDR3. Germline V lookup: CDR1 SEHNR, CDR2 FQNEAQ (reference sequence). Losses at the gene ends were 5 bases for V and 0 bases for J; bases not matched to a gene: 10. The CDR3 region is CASSVEPGQSSYEQYF. The DNA for the CDR3 is TGTGCCAGCAGCGTCGAACCGGGACAGAGCTCCTACGAGCAGTACTTC. The whole variable domain, remainder taken from reference TRBV7-9 and TRBJ2-7, is DTGVSQNPRHKITKRGQNVTFRCDPISEHNRLYWYRQTLGQGPEFLTYFQNEAQLEKSRLLSDRFSAERPKGSFSTLEIQRTEQGDSAMYLCASSVEPGQSSYEQYFGPGTRLTVT.

The chain employs TRBV5-1 and TRBJ2-3, with D possibly being TRBD2 (5 bases). V gave up 4 bases and J gave up 0 bases, with 15 bases separating them. The germline CDR1 and CDR2 sequences are SGHRS and YFSETQ. This CDR3 region has 16 residues. The CDR3, as DNA: TGCGCCAGCAGCGTGAGGCCTAGCCCTAGCACAGATACGCAGTATTTT. This sequence encodes CASSVRPSPSTDTQYF.

V and J are TRBV6-4 and TRBJ2-3, with 9 bases identical to TRBD2. The germline V gene encodes CDR1 MRHNA and CDR2 SNTAGT. V was clipped by 4 bases and J by 5 bases; unmatched bases: 7. CDR3 size: 15 residues. CDR3 loop: CASSVGGRGGDTQYF. In DNA form, the CDR3 reads TGTGCCAGCAGTGTCGGCGGGAGGGGGGGAGATACGCAGTATTTT.

The J gene is TRBJ2-1, the V gene TRBV5-1, with 7 bases lining up with TRBD2. Per the germline V gene, CDR1 is SGHRS and CDR2 is YFSETQ. The trim removed 3 bases at V and 3 bases at J, leaving 6 bases unmatched. The CDR3 extends over 15 amino acids. The CDR3 DNA follows: TGCGCCAGCAGCTACACTAGCGCCGTCTACAATGAGCAGTTCTTC. This codes for CASSYTSAVYNEQFF. Based on the CDR3 plus reference TRBV5-1 and TRBJ2-1, the full variable domain is KAGVTQTPRYLIKTRGQQVTLSCSPISGHRSVSWYQQTPGQGLQFLFEYFSETQRNKGNFPGRFSGRQFSNSRSEMNVSTLELGDSALYLCASSYTSAVYNEQFFGPGTRLTVL.

This clone was seen a few times. This chain uses TRBV30 with TRBJ1-2, with 9 bases lining up with TRBD1. The CDR3 has 15 amino acids. Germline V gene lookup returns CDR1 GTSNPN and CDR2 SVGIG (reference sequence). V shed 2 bases and J 4 bases; nucleotides not matched to a gene: 8. CDR3 DNA sequence: TGTGCCTGGAGTACGGGACAGGGCCAAATCTATGGCTACACCTTC. Encoded protein: CAWSTGQGQIYGYTF.

CDR3 protein: CATSRDRDFGNTIYF. The CDR3, as DNA: TGTGCCACCAGCAGAGATCGAGACTTTGGAAACACCATATATTTT. The genes are TRBV15 and TRBJ1-3; D gene uncertain. Trimming removed 0 bases from V and 3 bases from J, with 9 bases in between. In germline, CDR1 is LNHNV, CDR2 YYDKDF (reference sequence). CDR3 length: 15 amino acids.

This clone is a singleton in its sample. The chain joins TRBV7-9 to TRBJ2-2; TRBD2 might be the D (5 bases). V lost 1 base and J 4 bases, leaving 10 bases between the germline ends. CDR1 and CDR2 from the germline V gene are SEHNR and FQNEAQ (reference sequence). This CDR3 has 15 amino acids. CDR3 in amino acids: CASSLGYEGTGELFF. CDR3 sequence (DNA): TGTGCCAGCAGCTTAGGGTACGAGGGCACCGGGGAGCTGTTTTTT.